This T cell receptor (beta chain) stems from a study of cytomegalovirus exposure and HLA in healthy donors. This CDR3 spans 15 amino acids. Germline lookup yields CDR1 SEHNR and CDR2 FQNEAQ (reference sequence). Trimming at V came to 3 bases and at J to 4 bases, leaving 5 bases not matched to a gene. PCR used 60 Vbeta primers and 13 Jbeta primers. Generated by immunoSEQ multiplex PCR, the TCRdb table keeps only in-frame clones and is missing some. The sample yields about 150,000 clones, over 70% seen once. The sequence was obtained from a woman in her thirties or forties in good health and CMV-seronegative. The chain carries TRBV7-9 and TRBJ2-1; TRBD2 agrees at 8 bases. Specimen: PBMCs. Here the CDR3 reads CASSFPGGGYNEQFF. The DNA of the CDR3 is TGTGCCAGCAGCTTTCCGGGGGGGGGTTACAATGAGCAGTTCTTC.